This TCR beta chain emerged from a study of shared clonotypes between healthy human individuals. As to this clone: Antigen: not known.

Germline V gene lookup returns CDR1 SQVTM and CDR2 ANQGSEA. The CDR3 extends over 13 amino acids. General study results and limits: Naive subsets generally exceeded memory subsets in estimated richness. Naive CD4 clonotype sharing across several donors was roughly 5%.

Template for every sorted-subset replicate PCR totaled about 0.2 ug DNA, roughly 30,000 T cell genomes. The repertoire was sequenced with immunoSEQ multiplex PCR; TCRdb's copy has only in-frame clones and lacks some. The sample lists 800,000 to 1,200,000 clones, approximately 80% occurring once. The sample was memory CD4+ T cells from PBMCs. As for subset: CD45RA-negative fraction. This TCR was recovered from a man younger than 30 in good health. Some clones in this sample may be carry-over from other donors' samples. The chain couples TRBV29-1 to TRBJ2-5, with TRBD1 identical over 9 bases. The J call is in doubt because the DNA end fits TRBJ2-7 better. CDR3 bases: TGCAGCGTCGCACGTGGGACAGGGTACGAGCAGTACTTC. Translation: CSVARGTGYEQYF.